Listed below are T cell receptor beta chains from one sample, sequenced in a study of blood T cell repertoires in COVID-19. Sequencing used immunoSEQ multiplex PCR; TCRdb keeps in-frame clones, though not all of them. The table shows 150,000 to 200,000 clones, with about 86% occurring only once. Sequencing was performed on peripheral blood. Receptors originate from a man aged 55 to 69 with acute or convalescent COVID-19. Both conserved end residues are part of each CDR3. Each record gives: D gene, V gene, clone size, J gene, CDR3 protein, CDR3 DNA. The D gene is left open where the match is weak. A row's size may be missing; if present it is once, few, many or a size class.

TRBD1	TRBV27	once	TRBJ1-3	CASIGTGRKGNTIYF	TGTGCCAGCATCGGGACAGGGAGGAAAGGAAACACCATATATTTT
NA	TRBV27	NA	TRBJ2-1	CASSQIGTPGDEQFF	TGTGCCAGCAGTCAAATCGGGACTCCAGGCGATGAGCAGTTCTTC
TRBD1	TRBV28	NA	TRBJ1-3	CASTPGQGAWGNTIYF	TGTGCCAGCACCCCGGGACAGGGGGCTTGGGGAAACACCATATATTTT
NA	TRBV19	NA	TRBJ1-6	CASSPSLAFDSYNSPLHF	TGTGCCAGTAGTCCCTCTTTGGCTTTTGACTCCTATAATTCACCCCTCCACTTT
NA	TRBV27	NA	TRBJ1-2	CASSSQGGGGYTF	TGTGCCAGCAGTTCTCAGGGAGGTGGGGGCTACACCTTC
NA	TRBV6-5	NA	TRBJ2-3	CASRPRSNTDTQYF	TGTGCCAGCCGGCCCAGGTCAAACACAGATACGCAGTATTTT
TRBD2	TRBV2	NA	TRBJ2-2	CASNEREANTGELFF	TGTGCCAGCAACGAGCGGGAGGCGAACACCGGGGAGCTGTTTTTT
TRBD1	TRBV28	NA	TRBJ2-2	CATKQGAPGELFF	TGTGCCACAAAACAGGGGGCGCCCGGGGAGCTGTTTTTT
NA	TRBV7-3	NA	TRBJ2-3	CASSLQGTDTQYF	TGTGCCAGCAGCTTACAGGGGACAGATACGCAGTATTTT
TRBD1	TRBV5-5	NA	TRBJ2-7	CASSPGQGPSYEQYF	TGTGCCAGCAGCCCCGGACAGGGGCCCTCCTACGAGCAGTACTTC
NA	TRBV24-1	NA	TRBJ1-5	CATSRPGDNQPQHF	TGTGCCACCAGTCGACCGGGAGACAATCAGCCCCAGCATTTT
NA	TRBV12-3/TRBV12-4	NA	TRBJ2-7	CASSSGGSYEQYF	TGTGCCAGCAGCTCAGGTGGGTCCTACGAGCAGTACTTC
TRBD1	TRBV11-2	NA	TRBJ2-5	CASSENGQGQTQYF	TGTGCCAGCAGCGAGAACGGACAGGGCCAGACCCAGTACTTC
NA	TRBV30	NA	TRBJ2-1	CAWSAQALPPLF	TGTGCCTGGAGTGCTCAGGCCCTTCCACCGCTCTTC
TRBD1	TRBV2	NA	TRBJ1-1	CASRKLGQPNTEAFF	TGTGCCAGCCGAAAATTGGGACAGCCGAACACTGAAGCTTTCTTT
TRBD1	TRBV6-5	NA	TRBJ1-2	CASSLGQFYGYTF	TGTGCCAGCAGTTTGGGACAGTTCTATGGCTACACCTTC
NA	TRBV2	NA	TRBJ2-7	CASSGGDPSREQYF	TGTGCCAGCAGTGGGGGGGACCCGTCGCGGGAGCAGTACTTC
TRBD1	TRBV27	NA	TRBJ1-5	CASRAGTGGNQPQHF	TGTGCCAGCAGAGCCGGGACAGGGGGCAATCAGCCCCAGCATTTT